Sequencing of this T cell receptor (beta chain) was carried out in a study of human T cells and chemical hapten exposure. Study details: Small differences in pooled library volume mainly drove the variation in TCR yields per sample. Overall study results and limits: Expanded TCRs were compared with controls, and the expanded TCRs formed significantly more large CDR3 similarity clusters. DPC sensitization produced no change in TCRs with frequency above 1 in 1000.

This clonotype was counted ten times or more. Antigen: not known. Study processing details: Per sample, the median was approximately 96,000 TCRs, with values from approximately 25,000 to 650,000. TCRdb re-called the RACE reads through MiXCR, storing one row per CDR3 protein. TCRdb's processing, not the authors', yielded these V and J calls. Of around 300,000 distinct CDR3 sequences listed, 5.5% are singletons. Specified time point: pre-sensitization, week 0. The sample's treatment: therapeutic diphenylcyclopropenone sensitization with weekly scalp DPC. This clonotype was obtained from a woman between 18 and 29 years old with alopecia areata. Some clones in this sample may be carry-over from other donors' samples. The material was whole blood, obtained in connection with sensitization to the hapten diphenylcyclopropenone (DPC).

CDR3 residues: CATPGGQGHQPQHF. The CDR3 bases are TGTGCCACCCCGGGAGGACAGGGACATCAGCCCCAGCATTTT. The chain has TRBV24-1 and TRBJ1-5, with 8 bases matching TRBD1. The V segment lost 9 bases and the J segment 5 bases; nucleotides outside the gene matches: 8. From germline, CDR1 is KGHDR and CDR2 SFDVKD. This CDR3 region has 14 residues.